These 20 T cell receptor beta chains came from one sample sequenced in a study of shared clonotypes between healthy human individuals. Assay: immunoSEQ multiplex PCR; the TCRdb copy retains only in-frame clones and omits some. The sample consists of 2 million to 2.5 million clones, 85% to 95% of them appearing once. What was sequenced was naive CD4+ T cells from PBMCs. Regarding subset: CD45RA+ positively selected. These receptors were collected from a man in his late teens or twenties in good health. Some clones in this sample may be carry-over from other donors' samples.

V usage is TRBV5-6 and J usage is TRBJ1-3; D ambiguous. V was trimmed by 2 bases and J by 0 bases, leaving 12 bases between them. This CDR3 is built from 16 residues. Germline V gene sequence: CDR1 SGHDT, CDR2 YYEEEE. The CDR3 sequence: CASSFFDGSSGNTIYF. The CDR3 coding sequence is TGTGCCAGCAGCTTCTTTGACGGTAGCTCTGGAAACACCATATATTTT.

For this clone: The same CDR3 arises from other DNA sequences in this sample as well. The chain links TRBV6-1 to TRBJ2-7; D not certain. V was cut by 1 base and J by 7 bases, with 5 bases left in between. This CDR3 has 11 amino acids. The V gene's germline CDR1 is MNHNS and CDR2 SASEGT. CDR3 DNA sequence: TGTGCCAGCAGTGAAGTCAGGGAGCAGTACTTC. Encoded protein: CASSEVREQYF.

The rearrangement uses TRBV9 and TRBJ2-7, with a possible D match to TRBD1 (5 bases). This CDR3 spans 15 amino acids. Per the germline V gene, CDR1 is SGDLS and CDR2 is YYNGEE. V gave up 1 base and J gave up 3 bases, with 14 bases separating them. In DNA, the CDR3 is TGTGCCAGCAGCGTACTTGACAGAACCTTCTACGAGCAGTACTTC. It specifies CASSVLDRTFYEQYF.

The chain couples TRBV7-2 to TRBJ2-1, with TRBD1 matching 8 bases. Germline V gene lookup returns CDR1 SGHTA and CDR2 FQGNSA. The CDR3 consists of 15 residues. V dropped 5 bases and J dropped 9; count of bases not matched to a gene: 12. This CDR3 is CASSLFPRGQSEQFF. The CDR3 nucleotides read TGTGCCAGCAGCCTATTTCCCAGGGGGCAGAGTGAGCAGTTCTTC.

The chain joins TRBV15 to TRBJ1-1; tentative D call: TRBD1 (5 bases). The CDR3 sequence is 15 residues long. CDR1 and CDR2 (germline): LNHNV, YYDKDF (reference sequence). V was shortened by 3 bases and J by 4 bases, with 15 bases between the two germline ends. The CDR3 nucleotides are TGTGCCACCAGCAGGGGAAGGGGTGGAAGCACTGAAGCTTTCTTT. Encoded protein: CATSRGRGGSTEAFF.

V usage is TRBV15 and J usage is TRBJ2-6, with D perhaps matching TRBD2 (5 bases). V lost 5 bases, J lost 1 base, and 21 bases lay in between. This CDR3 is built from 19 residues. The germline V gene encodes CDR1 LNHNV and CDR2 YYDKDF (reference sequence). DNA of the CDR3: TGTGCCACCAGCCGGACCCGAGGGCGCTGGGGATCTGGGGCCAACGTCCTGACTTTC. This sequence encodes CATSRTRGRWGSGANVLTF.

The chain links TRBV5-1 to TRBJ2-2, with TRBD2 matching over 7 bases. Germline V gene sequence: CDR1 SGHRS, CDR2 YFSETQ. The CDR3 totals 17 residues. V lost 5 bases to trimming and J lost 6 bases; unmatched junction nucleotides: 16. CDR3 region: CASRVREAGRGAGELFF. For the CDR3, the DNA is TGCGCCAGCAGAGTTCGGGAGGCAGGGAGAGGCGCCGGGGAGCTGTTTTTT.

This chain uses TRBV2 with TRBJ2-5, with TRBD2 identical over 7 bases. Germline CDR1 SNHLY, CDR2 FYNNEI. The CDR3 is made up of 14 amino acids. With V trimmed by 7 bases and J by 0 bases, 5 bases remained unmatched. Here the CDR3 reads CASKTSANQETQYF. The CDR3 region has the DNA TGTGCCAGCAAAACTAGCGCCAACCAAGAGACCCAGTACTTC.

Worth noting for this clone: Other DNA sequences in this specimen translate into the identical CDR3. This chain connects TRBV28 to TRBJ2-2; 8 positions agree with TRBD1. The CDR3 sequence is 15 residues long. V dropped 3 bases and J dropped 5; count of bases not matched to a gene: 5. CDR1 MDHEN and CDR2 SYDVKM come from the germline V gene. The CDR3 sequence is CASSLQGASTGELFF. CDR3 nucleotide sequence: TGTGCCAGCAGTTTGCAGGGGGCGAGTACCGGGGAGCTGTTTTTT.

In its sample, this clone was seen once. V gene TRBV23-1 combines with J gene TRBJ2-7; D possibly corresponds to TRBD1 (6 bases). TRBV23-1 is given ORF status, its function remaining uncertain. V lost 7 bases and J lost 1, with 17 bases in between. CDR3 length: 15 amino acids. CDR3 residues: CASTTGPPDSYEQYF. The CDR3 DNA follows: TGCGCCAGCACCACAGGGCCACCCGATTCCTACGAGCAGTACTTC.

The chain recombines TRBV2 with TRBJ1-2; weak D call: TRBD1 (5 bases). The CDR3 contains 14 residues. Trimming shortened V by 7 bases and J by 3 bases, and 15 bases separated the two germline ends. CDR1 is SNHLY and CDR2 is FYNNEI in the germline V gene. The CDR3 loop is CASTQPGVHYGYTF. The CDR3 DNA reads as TGTGCCAGCACCCAGCCGGGGGTACACTATGGCTACACCTTC.

In this sample, this clone turned up once. The rearrangement links TRBV6-5 to TRBJ2-7, with D perhaps being TRBD1 or TRBD2 (5 bases each). V was clipped by 7 bases and J by 1 base, with 17 bases between them. The CDR3 length is 15 residues. Germline V gene data show CDR1 as MNHEY and CDR2 as SVGAGI. CDR3 amino acids: CASTRGTQSSYEQYF. CDR3 nucleotide sequence: TGTGCCAGCACCAGAGGGACCCAGAGTTCCTACGAGCAGTACTTC.

This chain connects TRBV5-1 to TRBJ2-3; 8 bases fit TRBD2. The CDR3 has 16 amino acids. V lost 0 bases to trimming and J lost 4 bases; unmatched junction nucleotides: 7. The germline V gene has CDR1 SGHRS and CDR2 YFSETQ. CDR3 sequence reads: CASSLESGRGADTQYF. The CDR3 DNA reads as TGCGCCAGCAGCTTGGAAAGCGGGAGAGGGGCAGATACGCAGTATTTT.

The chain carries TRBV4-1 and TRBJ1-1, with TRBD1 matching over 7 bases. The CDR3 extends over 14 amino acids. Germline V gene lookup returns CDR1 MGHRA and CDR2 YSYEKL. The V gene end was trimmed by 5 bases and the J gene end by 4 bases; junction bases not matched to a gene: 7. CDR3: CASSTRQGGTEAFF. The DNA for the CDR3 is TGCGCCAGCAGCACCCGACAGGGCGGCACTGAAGCTTTCTTT.

J is TRBJ2-1 and V is TRBV2; possible D gene TRBD2, 5 bases. CDR3 length: 14 residues. Trimming shortened V by 7 bases and J by 2 bases, and 12 bases separated the two germline ends. The germline CDR1 and CDR2 sequences are SNHLY and FYNNEI. CDR3 amino acids: CASNGLPTYNEQFF. The DNA for the CDR3 is TGTGCCAGCAACGGACTCCCTACCTACAATGAGCAGTTCTTC.

V gene TRBV28 combines with J gene TRBJ1-2, with D unclear. Germline V gene sequence: CDR1 MDHEN, CDR2 SYDVKM. The CDR3 is 11 residues long. The germline V and J ends were trimmed by 5 bases and 8 bases, with 9 bases remaining between them. CDR3 protein: CASSPRRGYTF. CDR3 DNA: TGTGCCAGCAGTCCCAGGCGAGGCTACACCTTC.

This clone has just one count. The chain carries TRBV7-3 and TRBJ2-2; 8 positions agree with TRBD2. The CDR3 extends over 16 amino acids. In germline, CDR1 is SGHTA, CDR2 FQGTGA. The V segment lost 5 bases and the J segment 4 bases; nucleotides outside the gene matches: 9. CDR3 bases: TGTGCCAGCAGCCCGGGGGGGCGGGATCGCACCGGGGAGCTGTTTTTT. It yields the protein CASSPGGRDRTGELFF.

V and J are TRBV29-1 and TRBJ2-1; a weak D match, TRBD1 (6 bases). The germline gives CDR1 SQVTM, CDR2 ANQGSEA. Between the trimmed V and J ends, which lost 7 bases and 4 bases, there was a span of 8 bases. This CDR3 has 11 amino acids. The CDR3 region has the DNA TGCAGCGGTGGACAGTACAATGAGCAGTTCTTC. The encoded protein is CSGGQYNEQFF.

V is TRBV20-1 and J is TRBJ2-2; D is uncertain. Germline V lookup: CDR1 DFQATT, CDR2 SNEGSKA (reference sequence). CDR3 length equals 11 residues. Trimming shortened V by 5 bases and J by 7 bases, and 8 bases separated the two germline ends. The CDR3 region has the DNA TGCAGTGCTCAAATTTTCGGGGAGCTGTTTTTT. The encoded protein is CSAQIFGELFF.

V is TRBV7-8 and J is TRBJ2-5; 15 positions agree with TRBD2. Germline V gene sequence: CDR1 SGHVS, CDR2 FQNEAQ. The ends lost 2 bases at V and 1 base at J; junction bases unmatched: 11. The length of the CDR3 is 20 residues. CDR3 in amino acids: CASSLSQGLAGGGTQETQYF. DNA for the CDR3: TGTGCCAGCAGCTTATCGCAGGGACTAGCGGGAGGAGGGACCCAAGAGACCCAGTACTTC.